This entry concerns a single TCR beta chain. As processed by the authors: Amplification of reference gene primers provided the estimated nucleated cell counts. The data were produced by immunoSEQ multiplex PCR, yet TCRdb's version contains in-frame clones alone and is incomplete. That table gives V, J and clone size, and the DNA gave D and trimming. This sample has some 38,000 clones, with roughly 80% found just once. This sample was included in a study of blood T cell repertoires in COVID-19. Study in general: Samples came from the United States, Italy and Spain, spanning acute and convalescent COVID-19. From T cells, B-cell-depleted T cells, or PBMCs came the material, which was cDNA or gDNA.

The clonotype comes from a woman in her seventies with acute or convalescent COVID-19. The sequenced material came from peripheral blood.

CDR3 DNA: TGTGCCAGCAGCCAAGTGGGACAGGTATTCGCGAACACCGGGGAGCTGTTTTTT. It is translated as CASSQVGQVFANTGELFF. The chain recombines TRBV3-1 (or the pseudogene TRBV3-2) with TRBJ2-2, with 8 nucleotides matching TRBD1. This CDR3 is built from 18 residues. Trimming at V came to 1 base and at J to 0 bases, leaving 7 bases not matched to a gene. Germline CDR1 is LGHDT and CDR2 is YNNKEL (reference sequence).